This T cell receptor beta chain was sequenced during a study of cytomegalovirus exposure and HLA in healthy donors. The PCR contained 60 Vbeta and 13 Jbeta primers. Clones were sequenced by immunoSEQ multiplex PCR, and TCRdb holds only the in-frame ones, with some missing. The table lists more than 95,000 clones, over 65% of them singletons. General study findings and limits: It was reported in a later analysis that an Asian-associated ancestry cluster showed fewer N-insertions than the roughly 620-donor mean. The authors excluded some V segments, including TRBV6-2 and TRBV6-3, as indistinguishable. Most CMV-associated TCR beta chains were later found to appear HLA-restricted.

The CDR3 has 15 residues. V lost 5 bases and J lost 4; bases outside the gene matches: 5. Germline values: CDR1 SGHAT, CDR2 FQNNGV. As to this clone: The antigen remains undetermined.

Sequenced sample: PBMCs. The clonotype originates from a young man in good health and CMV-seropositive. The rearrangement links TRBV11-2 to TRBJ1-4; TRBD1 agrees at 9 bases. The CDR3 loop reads CASSVQGAFNEKLFF. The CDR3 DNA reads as TGTGCCAGCAGCGTACAGGGGGCGTTTAATGAAAAACTGTTTTTT.